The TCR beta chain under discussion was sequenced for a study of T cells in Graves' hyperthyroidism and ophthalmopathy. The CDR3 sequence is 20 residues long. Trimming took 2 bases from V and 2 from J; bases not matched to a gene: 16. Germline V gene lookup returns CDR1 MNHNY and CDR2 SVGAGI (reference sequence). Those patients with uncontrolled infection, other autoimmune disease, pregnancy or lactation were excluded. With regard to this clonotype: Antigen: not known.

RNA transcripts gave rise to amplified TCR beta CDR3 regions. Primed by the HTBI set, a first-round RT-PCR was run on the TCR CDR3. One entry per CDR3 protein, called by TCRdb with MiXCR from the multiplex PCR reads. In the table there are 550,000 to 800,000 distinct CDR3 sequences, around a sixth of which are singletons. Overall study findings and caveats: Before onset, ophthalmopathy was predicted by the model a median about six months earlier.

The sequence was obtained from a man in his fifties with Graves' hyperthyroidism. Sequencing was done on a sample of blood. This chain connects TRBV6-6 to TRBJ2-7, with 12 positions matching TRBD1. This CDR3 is CASSYEPGDRGRGVPYEQYF. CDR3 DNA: TGTGCCAGCAGTTACGAGCCTGGGGACAGGGGGCGGGGAGTCCCCTACGAGCAGTACTTC.